The present T cell receptor beta chain was sequenced within a study of blood T cell repertoires in COVID-19 (dated by TCRdb to between 2020 and 2021). Regarding the research as a whole: Samples from collaborators originated in the United States, Italy and Spain and spanned both the acute and convalescent phases of COVID-19. The material from the prospective study consisted of cDNA or gDNA derived from T cells, B-cell-depleted T cells, or PBMCs. Subjects who had been exposed to COVID-19, were actively infected with it, or had recovered from it provided the deeply sampled blood TCRbeta repertoires that made up the dataset. The repertoires were released in a freely available public database intended as a resource for research on the immune response to SARS-CoV-2. Samples came from the ongoing ImmuneRACE study (first 160 participants) plus 1,254 subjects from 6 global collaborators. Sample metadata almost always included a de-identified subject ID, COVID-19 status, age in years and sex. Where available, HLA class I and class II types were obtained from metadata supplied by the sample provider rather than from assay-based typing.

Per the germline V gene (reference sequence), SEHNR is the CDR1 and FQNEAQ is the CDR2. The CDR3 numbers 15 residues from cysteine through phenylalanine. Just CDR3 DNA is preserved here, 45 bases in frame from base 1. The V end loses 5 bases and the J end loses 0 bases, and a stretch of 13 bases separates them. One collaborating source in Seattle enrolled patients while the patients were actively infected and followed the patients over time throughout the course of disease. The collaborating institutions used their own protocols to collect whole blood in K2EDTA tubes. For TCRbeta analysis, collaborator samples were shipped as frozen whole blood, as isolated PBMCs, or as DNA extracted from either sample type. Concerning this clone itself: The clone's antigen remains unknown. Per-base qualities were not stored, and no clone one base away is much larger.

The immunoSEQ Assay, a bias-controlled multiplex PCR, was used to amplify TCRbeta CDR3 regions from genomic DNA. As for the original processing: Within the assay, amplification of reference gene primers was used to estimate how many nucleated cells each sample contained. To quantify the absolute abundance of each unique TCRbeta CDR3 rearrangement, sequence reads were collapsed and filtered. Productive Simpson clonality was computed per sample as the square root of Simpson's diversity index over productive rearrangements. TCRdb limited this immuneACCESS table to in-frame rearrangements with V and J called. A share of clones is missing; checked studies link under half to unresolved V genes, and the rest is unexplained. V and J calls and clone size come straight from that table; D and trimming were deduced from the DNA. The sample data list 150,000 or so clones, and 80% to 90% of these were observed just once. The top ten clones comprise roughly 13% of the sample.

Here is what the overall study found, with its caveats: How much clinical and demographic metadata was included differed by source and by participant, and the metadata was provided uncurated.

The chain is assembled from TRBV7-9 and TRBJ1-1, with TRBD1 as a weak D call on 6 bases. The sequenced sample was peripheral blood. The source of this sequence is a man aged 18 to 30 with COVID-19, enrolled during active disease. The CDR3 here reads CASSQRTEVNTEAFF. DNA sequence: TGTGCCAGCAGCCAACGGACAGAAGTGAACACTGAAGCTTTCTTT.